Listed below are T cell receptor beta chains from one sample, sequenced in a study of OX40 agonist ivuxolimab in advanced cancers. Libraries were prepared by immunoSEQ multiplex PCR; TCRdb keeps only in-frame clonotypes and omits some of them. Among more than 70,000 clones listed, roughly 87% were seen once. The sequenced sample was CD4+ or CD8+ T cells sorted from blood, obtained in a trial of the OX40 agonist ivuxolimab. The receptor source for this set is an adult with an advanced solid tumor such as melanoma, head and neck, liver or kidney cancer. Both conserved end residues are part of each CDR3. Fields, in order: D gene, CDR3 length, clone size, V gene, J gene, CDR3 protein, CDR3 DNA. A D gene is named only where the DNA matches it firmly. Size is stated for part of the rows, as once, few or many counts, or as a class when the clone is expanded.

>NA|13|NA|TRBV30|TRBJ1-1
CAWISPHNTEAFF
TGTGCCTGGATATCTCCCCATAACACTGAAGCTTTCTTT
>NA|14|NA|TRBV2|TRBJ2-7
CASSETHLSYEQYF
TGTGCCAGCAGTGAAACTCACCTTTCCTACGAGCAGTACTTC
>TRBD1|14|NA|TRBV9|TRBJ2-1
CASSVDRGNNEQFF
TGTGCCAGCAGCGTAGACAGGGGGAACAATGAGCAGTTCTTC
>NA|15|NA|TRBV4-3|TRBJ1-2
CASSQDAGVDYGYTF
TGCGCCAGCAGCCAAGATGCAGGGGTCGACTATGGCTACACCTTC
>NA|14|NA|TRBV19|TRBJ2-7
CASRRTPNSYEQYF
TGTGCCAGTAGGCGGACGCCGAACTCCTACGAGCAGTACTTC
>NA|13|once|TRBV7-2|TRBJ1-2
CASSATASRGYTF
TGTGCCAGCAGCGCGACAGCCTCCCGTGGCTACACCTTC
>NA|15|NA|TRBV5-4|TRBJ1-4
CASSFDSSTNEKLFF
TGTGCCAGCAGCTTTGACAGCTCAACTAATGAAAAACTGTTTTTT
>NA|12|NA|TRBV6-6|TRBJ1-6
CASSDWSSPLHF
TGTGCCAGCAGCGACTGGAGCTCACCCCTCCACTTT
>TRBD2|14|NA|TRBV6-1|TRBJ2-7
CASSESGGRYEQYF
TGTGCCAGCAGTGAGTCGGGGGGGCGGTACGAGCAGTACTTC
>NA|13|NA|TRBV28|TRBJ2-2
CASSPQFTGELFF
TGTGCCAGCAGCCCCCAATTCACCGGGGAGCTGTTTTTT
>NA|12|NA|TRBV21-1|TRBJ2-2
CAGGQNTGELFF
TGTGCCGGTGGACAGAACACCGGGGAGCTGTTTTTT
>NA|14|NA|TRBV2|TRBJ1-6
CARTSGSYNSPLHF
TGTGCCAGGACGTCGGGTTCCTATAATTCACCCCTCCACTTT